A single sample gave rise to the 21 T cell receptor beta chains below, sequenced in a study of T cell responses to AZD1222 COVID-19 vaccine. Assay used: immunoSEQ multiplex PCR; TCRdb lists only in-frame clones, some missing. The sample comprises more than 120,000 clones, 89% of which are singletons, and under 2% rests with the top ten. Sequencing was performed on peripheral blood, taken 28 days after the second AZD1222 dose. The receptors derive from an adult who received the AZD1222 COVID-19 vaccine.

This rearrangement joins TRBV7-9 to TRBJ2-7, with D maybe TRBD1 (6 bases). Looked up from germline, CDR1 is SEHNR and CDR2 is FQNEAQ (reference sequence). This CDR3 contains 13 residues. The V and J ends lost 8 bases and 7 bases respectively, with 18 bases between them. CDR3 in DNA: TGTGCCAGCGGGTTACAGGGCCGTGGGGAGCAGTACTTC. This gives the protein CASGLQGRGEQYF.

The chain carries TRBV5-1 and TRBJ1-5, with 8 positions matching TRBD1. The trim removed 0 bases at V and 6 bases at J, leaving 2 bases unmatched. This CDR3 is built from 14 residues. CDR1 and CDR2 from the germline V gene are SGHRS and YFSETQ. CDR3 nucleotides: TGCGCCAGCAGCTTGGGAACAGGGGGTCAGCCCCAGCATTTT. Protein sequence: CASSLGTGGQPQHF.

J is TRBJ1-6 and V is TRBV28; D call uncertain. The CDR3 has 14 amino acids. Germline V CDR1 and CDR2: MDHEN, SYDVKM. Trimming removed 6 bases from V and 8 bases from J, with 14 bases in between. The CDR3 sequence: CASSRQIDDSPLHF. CDR3 nucleotide sequence: TGTGCCAGCAGCCGTCAAATCGACGATTCACCCCTCCACTTT.

The chain uses TRBV27 and TRBJ2-1; 7 bases agree with TRBD1. The CDR3 consists of 17 residues. Germline CDR1 and CDR2: MNHEY and SMNVEV (reference sequence). V dropped 4 bases and J dropped 0; count of bases not matched to a gene: 9. The CDR3 loop is CASSYERWDSSYNEQFF. For the CDR3, the DNA is TGTGCCAGCAGTTACGAGCGTTGGGACAGCTCCTACAATGAGCAGTTCTTC.

J is TRBJ2-7 and V is TRBV7-8, with TRBD2 identical over 9 bases. Germline V gene sequence: CDR1 SGHVS, CDR2 FQNEAQ. Unmatched junction bases numbered 6, after V lost 3 bases and J lost 3 bases. The CDR3 length is 15 residues. The CDR3 nucleotides are TGTGCCAGCAGCTTGGCGACTAGCGGCCTCTACGAGCAGTACTTC. Protein sequence: CASSLATSGLYEQYF.

This clone has just one count. The chain has TRBV6-5 and TRBJ2-7, with 7 bases matching TRBD2. The CDR3 runs to 16 residues. Germline CDR1 MNHEY, CDR2 SVGAGI. Trimming removed 0 bases from V and 0 bases from J; junction bases left unmatched: 5. CDR3 residues: CASSYSTTGGSYEQYF. The CDR3 nucleotides are TGTGCCAGCAGTTACTCGACTACGGGGGGCTCCTACGAGCAGTACTTC.

The rearrangement uses TRBV28 and TRBJ2-5; D assignment may be TRBD1 or TRBD2 (5 bases each). Trimming left V 6 bases short and J 5 bases short, with 16 bases between. Germline V gives CDR1 MDHEN, CDR2 SYDVKM. This CDR3 contains 14 residues. The CDR3 coding sequence is TGTGCCAGCAGCTCCCCGAGGGGTCCGGAGACCCAGTACTTC. It codes for CASSSPRGPETQYF.

This clone was counted between two and nine times. The gene calls are TRBV19 and TRBJ2-2; D is tentatively TRBD1 or TRBD2 (5 bases each). The germline V and J ends were trimmed by 7 bases and 5 bases, with 17 bases remaining between them. The CDR3 has 15 amino acids. Per germline, CDR1 LNHDA and CDR2 SQIVND (reference sequence). The CDR3 is CASKLGETETGELFF. CDR3 bases: TGTGCCAGTAAGCTGGGGGAGACAGAGACCGGGGAGCTGTTTTTT. Full variable domain (outside the CDR3, taken from reference TRBV19 and TRBJ2-2): DGGITQSPKYLFRKEGQNVTLSCEQNLNHDAMYWYRQDPGQGLRLIYYSQIVNDFQKGDIAEGYSVSREKKESFPLTVTSAQKNPTAFYLCASKLGETETGELFFGEGSRLTVL.

The chain carries TRBV29-1 and TRBJ1-1; possible D gene TRBD1, 6 bases. The CDR3 consists of 13 residues. V lost 5 bases and J 2 bases, leaving 12 bases between the germline ends. In germline, CDR1 is SQVTM, CDR2 ANQGSEA. DNA of the CDR3: TGCAGCGTTCACGGGACACACAACACTGAAGCTTTCTTT. Amino acids: CSVHGTHNTEAFF.

This clone was counted between two and nine times. The rearrangement joins TRBV19 to TRBJ1-1; weak D call: TRBD1 (5 bases). Germline CDR1 LNHDA, CDR2 SQIVND (reference sequence). V dropped 1 base and J dropped 1 base, with 13 bases sitting between them. CDR3 length equals 16 residues. The CDR3 region has the DNA TGTGCCAGTAGTATAGGGGGTAGGGGAAAGAACACTGAAGCTTTCTTT. Its protein product is CASSIGGRGKNTEAFF.

In this sample, this clone turned up once. The rearrangement joins TRBV9 to TRBJ2-3; D possibly corresponds to TRBD2 (5 bases). CDR1 is SGDLS and CDR2 is YYNGEE in the germline V gene. The V end was cut by 0 bases, the J end by 4 bases, with 9 bases between. The CDR3 is 14 residues long. CDR3: CASSVATRSDTQYF. DNA of the CDR3: TGTGCCAGCAGCGTAGCAACTAGATCAGATACGCAGTATTTT.

V usage is TRBV19 and J usage is TRBJ1-6, with TRBD1 as a possible D gene (5 bases). Germline V gene sequence: CDR1 LNHDA, CDR2 SQIVND (reference sequence). The CDR3 runs 13 residues. The ends were cut back, 6 bases at V and 9 bases at J, with 12 bases in the middle. CDR3 protein: CASSPGGGSPLHF. Here the CDR3 DNA reads TGTGCCAGTAGCCCCGGCGGGGGTTCACCCCTCCACTTT.

V is TRBV5-1 and J is TRBJ2-1, with TRBD2 matching 11 bases. Unmatched junction bases numbered 8, after V lost 2 bases and J lost 7 bases. This CDR3 has 16 amino acids. Germline lookup yields CDR1 SGHRS and CDR2 YFSETQ. As DNA, the CDR3 is TGCGCCAGCAGCTTTTCACTAGCGGGAGTAGCAAATGAGCAGTTCTTC. Translation gives CASSFSLAGVANEQFF.

This chain uses TRBV6-2 or TRBV6-3 with TRBJ2-7; no clear D gene. Looked up from germline, CDR1 is MNHEY and CDR2 is SVGEGT. The CDR3 spans 18 residues. Trimming shortened V by 2 bases and J by 3 bases, and 23 bases separated the two germline ends. The CDR3 nucleotides read TGTGCCAGCAGTTACCCGCAGGACGAGGCATCCACCGACTACGAGCAGTACTTC. This gives the protein CASSYPQDEASTDYEQYF.

This clone was seen only a few times. The rearrangement uses TRBV7-2 and TRBJ1-2; D is unresolved. This CDR3 region has 12 residues. Germline V gene lookup returns CDR1 SGHTA and CDR2 FQGNSA. The V end lost 2 bases, the J end lost 6 bases, and 7 bases lay between the germline ends. The CDR3 is CASSLRGNGYTF. The CDR3 DNA sequence: TGTGCCAGCAGCTTAAGAGGGAATGGCTACACCTTC.

The chain uses TRBV5-8 and TRBJ1-1; D gene uncertain. V was shortened by 1 base and J by 4 bases, with 14 bases between the two germline ends. The V gene's germline CDR1 is SGHTS and CDR2 YDEGEE. The CDR3 runs 15 residues. CDR3 sequence reads: CASSLFHRQGTEAFF. Written as DNA, the CDR3 is TGTGCCAGCAGCTTGTTTCACCGCCAAGGCACTGAAGCTTTCTTT.

The CDR3 DNA sequence: TGTGCCAGCTCACCACCTCTCGGTCTAGCGGGGGCCTCCTACGAGCAGTACTTC. This gives the protein CASSPPLGLAGASYEQYF. This chain joins TRBV18 and TRBJ2-7, with 10 bases matching TRBD2. The V gene's germline CDR1 is KGHSH and CDR2 LQKENI. This CDR3 is 18 amino acids long. V shed 0 bases, J shed 0 bases, and the junction held 8 bases outside the gene matches.

V and J are TRBV12-3 or TRBV12-4 and TRBJ1-1; the D is unclear. Trimming took 5 bases from V and 1 from J, leaving 8 bases between them. The CDR3 spans 13 residues. The CDR3 loop reads CASSRASNTEAFF. CDR3 nucleotides: TGTGCCAGCAGTAGGGCATCGAACACTGAAGCTTTCTTT.

This rearrangement joins TRBV7-9 to TRBJ2-7; no definite D call. The germline V and J ends were trimmed by 4 bases and 4 bases, with 5 bases remaining between them. Germline V gene sequence: CDR1 SEHNR, CDR2 FQNEAQ (reference sequence). The CDR3 has 11 amino acids. The CDR3 nucleotides read TGTGCCAGCAGCTCCGAATACGAGCAGTACTTC. Translated: CASSSEYEQYF.

The J gene is TRBJ2-2, the V gene TRBV18; 8 nucleotides line up with TRBD1. This CDR3 is 14 amino acids long. V shed 5 bases and J 5 bases; nucleotides not matched to a gene: 4. The germline V gene has CDR1 KGHSH and CDR2 LQKENI. The CDR3, as DNA: TGTGCCAGCTCAGAGGGACAGGTTACCGGGGAGCTGTTTTTT. Translated, it gives CASSEGQVTGELFF. The full variable domain, rest sourced from reference TRBV18 and TRBJ2-2, is NAGVMQNPRHLVRRRGQEARLRCSPMKGHSHVYWYRQLPEEGLKFMVYLQKENIIDESGMPKERFSAEFPKEGPSILRIQQVVRGDSAAYFCASSEGQVTGELFFGEGSRLTVL.

The chain combines TRBV7-2 with TRBJ2-7, with 8 bases lining up with TRBD2. This CDR3 spans 14 amino acids. Germline values: CDR1 SGHTA, CDR2 FQGNSA. V trimming: 3 bases; J trimming: 1 base; junction bases outside the gene matches: 2. For the CDR3, the DNA is TGTGCCAGCAGCTTCGGGACTAGTTCCTACGAGCAGTACTTC. Amino acid sequence: CASSFGTSSYEQYF.